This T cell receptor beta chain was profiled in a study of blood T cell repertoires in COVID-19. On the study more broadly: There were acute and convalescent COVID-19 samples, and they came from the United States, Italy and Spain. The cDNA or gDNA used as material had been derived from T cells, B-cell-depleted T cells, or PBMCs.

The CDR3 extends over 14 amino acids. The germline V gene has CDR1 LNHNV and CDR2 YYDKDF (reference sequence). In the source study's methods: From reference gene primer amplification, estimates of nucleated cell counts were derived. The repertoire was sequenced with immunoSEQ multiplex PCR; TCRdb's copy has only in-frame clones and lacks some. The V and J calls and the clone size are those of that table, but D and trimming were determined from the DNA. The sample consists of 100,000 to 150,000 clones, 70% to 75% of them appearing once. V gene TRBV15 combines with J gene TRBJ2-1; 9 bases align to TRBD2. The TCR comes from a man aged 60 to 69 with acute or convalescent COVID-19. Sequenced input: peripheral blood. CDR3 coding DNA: TGTGCTGCGCGGGGGGGCCTCCAGAGCAATGAGCAGTTCTTC. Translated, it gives CAARGGLQSNEQFF.